This TCR beta chain appears in the sequencing data of a study of blood T cell repertoires in COVID-19. Study as a whole: Material from acute and convalescent COVID-19 was sourced from the United States, Italy and Spain. Sources were T cells, B-cell-depleted T cells, or PBMCs; the material itself was cDNA or gDNA.

Germline lookup yields CDR1 SGHAT and CDR2 FQNNGV. This CDR3 is built from 15 residues. Trimming removed 3 bases from V and 6 bases from J; junction bases left unmatched: 9. Generated by immunoSEQ multiplex PCR, the TCRdb table keeps only in-frame clones and is missing some. The repertoire holds tens of thousands of clones, with about 86% as singletons. Sequenced input: peripheral blood. The chain recombines TRBV11-2 with TRBJ2-7; 9 bases match TRBD2. The source is a human donor with active COVID-19. The donor label of this sample is uncertain. The DNA for the CDR3 is TGTGCCAGCAGCTTTAAGGCGGGAGGGCCCGCCGAGCAGTACTTC. Protein: CASSFKAGGPAEQYF. The full variable domain, completed using reference TRBV11-2 and TRBJ2-7, is EAGVAQSPRYKIIEKRQSVAFWCNPISGHATLYWYQQILGQGPKLLIQFQNNGVVDDSQLPKDRFSAERLKGVDSTLKIQPAKLEDSAVYLCASSFKAGGPAEQYFGPGTRLTVT.